The TCR beta chain described here comes from a study of CD8+CD57+ T cells in acquired aplastic anemia. General study findings and limits: In common between the patients and the controls were some 28 CD8+ CDR3 sequences.

On this clonotype itself: Its target is not known.

Patients picked for sequencing had shown CD8+CD57+ cell expansion detected by flow cytometry. The patients, all of them, had severe acquired aplastic anemia. Untreated patients provided the blood samples, with no therapy given before sampling. Trimming cost V 6 bases and J 2 bases, with 15 bases left between them. CDR1 is SNHLY and CDR2 is FYNNEI in the germline V gene. The length of the CDR3 is 15 residues. Genomic DNA was employed as the template in profiling TCR beta VDJ and CDR3. MiXCR, run by TCRdb on the reads, gives a single entry per CDR3 protein. The sample carries more than 150,000 distinct CDR3 sequences, less than 60% recorded once.

Sample: sorted CD4+, CD8+, or CD8+CD57+ T cells (not recorded which) from PBMCs. The clonotype originates from a human donor with aplastic anemia. The V gene is TRBV2, the J gene TRBJ2-3; D assignment may be TRBD1 or TRBD2 (5 bases each). DNA for the CDR3: TGTGCCAGCAGCGCTTCGGGACGCTACACAGATACGCAGTATTTT. Residues: CASSASGRYTDTQYF.